Listed below are T cell receptor beta chains from one sample, sequenced in a study of T cell repertoires in cytomegalovirus infection. TCRdb passed the reads through MiXCR, listing each CDR3 protein once. The sample has about 920,000 distinct CDR3 sequences; roughly 31% are singletons. These TCRs are of unknown antigen specificity. The sample here was cultured CD8+ T cells from PBMCs, taken from culture after CMV antigen stimulation. These receptors were collected from a human donor in good health (CMV status not recorded). Some clones in this sample may be carry-over from other donors' samples. The CDR3 runs from the conserved cysteine through the conserved F or W. A D gene is named only where the DNA matches it firmly. The size of a clone is reported for some rows only, either as once, few or many, or as a class for expanded clones.

CDR3: CASSLTAGGLRKQFF; DNA: TGTGCCAGCAGCTTAACAGCGGGGGGCCTAAGGAAGCAGTTCTTC; J: TRBJ2-1; V: TRBV7-6; D: TRBD2; size: many
CDR3: CASSPWALTQGDTEAFF; DNA: TGCGCCAGCAGCCCATGGGCCCTGACTCAAGGGGACACTGAAGCTTTCTTT; J: TRBJ1-1; V: TRBV4-1; D: -; size: -
CDR3: CASSTQGAEAFF; DNA: TGCGCCAGCAGCACACAGGGGGCTGAAGCTTTCTTT; J: TRBJ1-1; V: TRBV5-1; D: TRBD1; size: few
CDR3: CAIRDRRPSTDTQYF; DNA: TGTGCCATCAGAGACAGGCGACCTAGCACAGATACGCAGTATTTT; J: TRBJ2-3; V: TRBV10-3; D: -; size: many
CDR3: CASSSPRGENTEAFF; DNA: TGTGCCAGCAGCTCTCCCCGTGGGGAGAACACTGAAGCTTTCTTT; J: TRBJ1-1; V: TRBV7-2; D: -; size: few
CDR3: CASILRETQYF; DNA: TGTGCCAGCATCCTTAGAGAGACCCAGTACTTC; J: TRBJ2-5; V: TRBV7-6; D: -; size: -
CDR3: CASSEWGSTNEKLFF; DNA: TGTGCCAGCAGTGAATGGGGATCAACTAATGAAAAACTGTTTTTT; J: TRBJ1-4; V: TRBV2; D: -; size: few
CDR3: CASRGYNYGYTF; DNA: TGTGCCAGCAGGGGTTACAACTATGGCTACACCTTC; J: TRBJ1-2; V: TRBV27; D: -; size: -
CDR3: CASSMDRGPYREYNEQFF; DNA: TGTGCCAGCAGCATGGACAGGGGGCCATATCGGGAATACAATGAGCAGTTCTTC; J: TRBJ2-1; V: TRBV11-2; D: TRBD1; size: few
CDR3: CVSSPQNTGELFF; DNA: TGTGTCAGCAGCCCACAGAACACCGGGGAGCTGTTTTTT; J: TRBJ2-2; V: TRBV7-6; D: -; size: -
CDR3: CASSQNRDGYTF; DNA: TGTGCCAGCAGTCAAAACAGGGATGGCTACACCTTC; J: TRBJ1-2; V: TRBV27; D: -; size: once
CDR3: CATSAGGREQFF; DNA: TGTGCCACCAGTGCCGGGGGGCGAGAGCAGTTCTTC; J: TRBJ2-1; V: TRBV24-1; D: -; size: -
CDR3: CASTKGEEKLFF; DNA: TGTGCCAGCACCAAGGGAGAGGAAAAACTGTTTTTT; J: TRBJ1-4; V: TRBV6-6; D: -; size: few
CDR3: CAISDASVDQPQHF; DNA: TGTGCCATCAGTGACGCCTCGGTAGATCAGCCCCAGCATTTT; J: TRBJ1-5; V: TRBV10-3; D: -; size: -
CDR3: CASSSGTGPNEQFF; DNA: TGTGCCAGCAGTTCCGGGACAGGGCCCAATGAGCAGTTCTTC; J: TRBJ2-1; V: TRBV6-5; D: TRBD1; size: many
CDR3: CSARVSGTNTEAFF; DNA: TGCAGTGCTAGAGTGTCAGGCACGAACACTGAAGCTTTCTTT; J: TRBJ1-1; V: TRBV20-1; D: -; size: few
CDR3: CACGAGGTDTQYF; DNA: TGTGCCTGTGGGGCGGGGGGGACGGATACGCAGTATTTT; J: TRBJ2-3; V: TRBV7-8; D: TRBD2; size: few